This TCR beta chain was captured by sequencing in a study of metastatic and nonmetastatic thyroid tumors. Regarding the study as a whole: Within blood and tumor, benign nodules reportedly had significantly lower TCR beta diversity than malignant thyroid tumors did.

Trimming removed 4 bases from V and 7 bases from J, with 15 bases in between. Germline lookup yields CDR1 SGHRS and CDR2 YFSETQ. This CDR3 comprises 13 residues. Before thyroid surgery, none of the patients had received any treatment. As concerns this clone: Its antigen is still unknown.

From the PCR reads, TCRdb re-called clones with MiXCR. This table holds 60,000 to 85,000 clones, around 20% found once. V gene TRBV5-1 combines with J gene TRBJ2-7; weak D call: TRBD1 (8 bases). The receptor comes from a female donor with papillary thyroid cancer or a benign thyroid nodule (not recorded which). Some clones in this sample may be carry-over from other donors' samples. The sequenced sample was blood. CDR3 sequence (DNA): TGCGCCAGCAGCGGGACTACAGGGGGAGAGCAGTACTTC. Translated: CASSGTTGGEQYF.